This T cell receptor beta chain stems from a study of control samples from healthy donors and cancer patients. Only in-frame clones appear in the TCRdb table, and some are missing; sequencing was by immunoSEQ multiplex PCR. The sample records 150,000 or so clones, roughly 89% being singletons. This CDR3 has 15 amino acids. The V gene lost 5 bases and the J gene lost 1 base, with 12 bases spanning the gap. The germline CDR1 and CDR2 sequences are LNHDA and SQIVND (reference sequence). Input material: blood. The chain combines TRBV19 with TRBJ1-5; D ambiguous. This sequence was found in a man younger than 40 in good health. The CDR3 reads CASSPQEISNQPQHF. DNA of the CDR3: TGTGCCAGTAGTCCCCAAGAGATAAGCAATCAGCCCCAGCATTTT.